Listed below are T cell receptor beta chains from one sample, sequenced in a study of blood T cell repertoires in COVID-19. Method: immunoSEQ multiplex PCR; TCRdb's copy keeps in-frame clones and lacks some. The repertoire holds approximately 160,000 clones, with over 90% as singletons. The sample consisted of peripheral blood. These receptor sequences come from a middle-aged man with acute or convalescent COVID-19. Each CDR3 is given with its conserved first and last residue. A D gene is named only where the DNA matches it firmly. Only some rows state a clone size, as once, few, many or a class for expanded clones.

>NA|TRBV9|TRBJ1-6|NA
TGTGCCAGCAGCGAGGAGGACAGATCGAATTCACCCCTCCACTTT
CASSEEDRSNSPLHF
>NA|TRBV7-2|TRBJ1-1|once
TGTGCCAGCAGCCCTTCGACAGGGAACACTGAAGCTTTCTTT
CASSPSTGNTEAFF
>TRBD1|TRBV27|TRBJ1-1|NA
TGTGCCAGCAGGCCAGGGACAGGGGGAAGGGTCTGGGACACTGAAGCTTTCTTT
CASRPGTGGRVWDTEAFF
>TRBD1|TRBV28|TRBJ2-5|once
TGTGCCAGCAGTGGAATCGGGACAGGGGGCCAAGAGACCCAGTACTTC
CASSGIGTGGQETQYF
>TRBD2|TRBV7-9|TRBJ2-1|NA
TGTGCCAGCTCCAGACTAGCGGGAGAAGTTGAGCAGTTCTTC
CASSRLAGEVEQFF
>NA|TRBV28|TRBJ2-3|NA
TGTGCCAGCAGTTCCCCCGGAGGGGTAGGAACAGATACGCAGTATTTT
CASSSPGGVGTDTQYF
>NA|TRBV29-1|TRBJ2-1|NA
TGCAGCGCTCCGGGCAGGGGGGACCTCGAGCAGTTCTTC
CSAPGRGDLEQFF
>NA|TRBV28|TRBJ1-4|NA
TGTGCCAGCAGTCATAATGAAAAACTGTTTTTT
CASSHNEKLFF
>NA|TRBV6-6|TRBJ1-3|NA
TGTGCCAGCAGGCAACTCGTACGGACCATATATTTT
CASRQLVRTIYF
>TRBD1|TRBV10-3|TRBJ2-4|once
TGTGCCATCAGTGAGTCCGGGGGGACAGGGGCTGGAAACATTCAGTACTTC
CAISESGGTGAGNIQYF
>TRBD2|TRBV7-9|TRBJ2-1|NA
TGTGCCAGCAGAGCCACTAGCGCCTCCTACAATGAGCAGTTCTTC
CASRATSASYNEQFF
>TRBD1|TRBV12-5|TRBJ1-1|NA
TGTGCTAGTGGTCCTGACAGGGCATCTGAAGCTTTCTTT
CASGPDRASEAFF
>NA|TRBV6-2/TRBV6-3|TRBJ1-1|NA
TGTGCCAGCAGTTACTACAGGGAAGTATTCGACACTGAAGCTTTCTTT
CASSYYREVFDTEAFF
>NA|TRBV12-3/TRBV12-4|TRBJ1-5|NA
TGTGCCAGCACTCGCGAGAATCAGCCCCAGCATTTT
CASTRENQPQHF
>NA|TRBV3-1/TRBV3-2|TRBJ1-2|once
TGTGCCAGCAGCCCTCTTCGGCTGGGGAGGGGCTACACCTTC
CASSPLRLGRGYTF
>TRBD2|TRBV7-9|TRBJ2-3|NA
TGTGCCAGCAGCCCCGGTCGGGGGACTAGGGTGTATTTT
CASSPGRGTRVYF
>TRBD2|TRBV7-2|TRBJ2-2|NA
TGTGCCAGCAGCCCTACGCGGGGGGCGAACACCGGGGAGCTGTTTTTT
CASSPTRGANTGELFF
>TRBD2|TRBV7-2|TRBJ2-3|NA
TGTGCCAGCAGCTTAAAGGGACTAGCGGGACCCGGAGGTTCAGATACGCAGTATTTT
CASSLKGLAGPGGSDTQYF
>TRBD2|TRBV19|TRBJ2-2|NA
TGTGCCAGTAGTTTCCTAGCGGCACCCACCGGGGAGCTGTTTTTT
CASSFLAAPTGELFF
>NA|TRBV5-6|TRBJ1-5|NA
TGTGCCAGCAGCTTCGGGGGGAATCAGCCCCAGCATTTT
CASSFGGNQPQHF
>NA|TRBV27|TRBJ1-6|NA
TGTGCCAGCAGAAACGCGGGTAATTCACCCCTCCACTTT
CASRNAGNSPLHF
>TRBD1|TRBV6-1|TRBJ1-4|NA
TGTGCCAGCAGTGAAGCAGGGGGCCCTGGTGAAAAACTGTTTTTT
CASSEAGGPGEKLFF
>NA|TRBV6-2/TRBV6-3|TRBJ1-5|few
TGTGCCAGCAGTGCCCCCTCGGGAGTTCACCAGCCCCAGCATTTT
CASSAPSGVHQPQHF
>NA|TRBV19|TRBJ2-7|once
TGTGCCAGTAGTACAGGTATCTACGAGCAGTACTTC
CASSTGIYEQYF
>TRBD2|TRBV29-1|TRBJ2-1|NA
TGCAGCGTTGTTGGGACTAGCGGGAGTGGTGAGCAGTTCTTC
CSVVGTSGSGEQFF
>NA|TRBV7-7|TRBJ2-5|once
TGTGCTAGCAGCTTAGGGGTAGCCCAAGAGACCCAGTACTTC
CASSLGVAQETQYF
>TRBD2|TRBV28|TRBJ2-1|NA
TGTGCCAGCAGGACGGGACTAGAGAGAGGGTCCCGGCAGTTCTTC
CASRTGLERGSRQFF
>NA|TRBV6-5|TRBJ2-3|NA
TGTGCCAGCGGACGGGAGCATACGCAGTATTTT
CASGREHTQYF
>NA|TRBV5-1|TRBJ1-6|NA
TGCGCCAGCAGCTTGGTACAGTCATACTCCTATAATTCACCCCTCCACTTT
CASSLVQSYSYNSPLHF
>NA|TRBV7-9|TRBJ1-4|NA
TGTGCCAGCAGCTCAAGTGGAGGGGCAACTAATGAAAAACTGTTTTTT
CASSSSGGATNEKLFF
>NA|TRBV27|TRBJ2-1|NA
TGTGCCAGCAGTTTATTTTTGGCGGGCCACAATGAGCAGTTCTTC
CASSLFLAGHNEQFF
>TRBD2|TRBV18|TRBJ2-5|NA
TGTGCCAGCTCACCTTTGCGGTTTGTTAGCGGGAGTGGAGAGACCCAGTACTTC
CASSPLRFVSGSGETQYF
>NA|TRBV19|TRBJ1-2|NA
TGTGCCAGTAGTATTGAGGCCGGGGAACGCGGCTACACCTTC
CASSIEAGERGYTF
>TRBD1|TRBV5-1|TRBJ2-7|NA
TGCGCCAGCAGCATGGACAGGGGATACGAGCAGTACTTC
CASSMDRGYEQYF
>TRBD2|TRBV6-1|TRBJ2-1|NA
TGTGCCAGCAGTGAATTCAAGACTAGCGGGAGGGCCATCTCCTACAATGAGCAGTTCTTC
CASSEFKTSGRAISYNEQFF
>TRBD1|TRBV10-3|TRBJ2-3|NA
TGTGCCTCCAGGGGGTCAGATACGCAGTATTTT
CASRGSDTQYF
>NA|TRBV27|TRBJ2-5|once
TGTGCCAGCAGTTTGAGAGGACTCCCTCAAGAGACCCAGTACTTC
CASSLRGLPQETQYF
>TRBD2|TRBV28|TRBJ2-3|NA
TGTGCCAGCAGTCCGGGCGGGGGGTTCGGCACAGATACGCAGTATTTT
CASSPGGGFGTDTQYF
>TRBD2|TRBV27|TRBJ2-7|NA
TGTGCCAGCAGTTTGGGGACTAGCGGGGGTTCCTACGAGCAGTACTTC
CASSLGTSGGSYEQYF
>NA|TRBV28|TRBJ2-1|NA
TGTGCCAGCATGAGCCTCTCCTACAATGAGCAGTTCTTC
CASMSLSYNEQFF
>TRBD2|TRBV7-2|TRBJ2-4|NA
TGTGCCAGCAGCCCGAAGCGGGAGTCTACGTCCAAAAACATTCAGTACTTC
CASSPKRESTSKNIQYF
>NA|TRBV19|TRBJ2-1|NA
TGTGCCAGTAGGCCTGATGTAGACGCGGGAAGGACTGATGAGCAGTTCTTC
CASRPDVDAGRTDEQFF
>NA|TRBV5-1|TRBJ2-1|NA
TGCGCCAGCAGCGTAACTAGCTTTGACAATGAGCAGTTCTTC
CASSVTSFDNEQFF
>NA|TRBV5-5|TRBJ1-3|NA
TGTGCCAGCAGCTTAGAAGGGGCGACGGGAAACACCATATATTTT
CASSLEGATGNTIYF
>NA|TRBV19|TRBJ1-2|NA
TGTGCCAGTAGTATCGGCGGCAACTATGGCTACACCTTC
CASSIGGNYGYTF
>TRBD2|TRBV10-3|TRBJ2-1|NA
TGTGCCATCAGTGTGGGACTAGCGGGACGGAGGGATGAGCAGTTCTTC
CAISVGLAGRRDEQFF
>NA|TRBV28|TRBJ1-4|NA
TGTGCCAGCAGTTTCAGGGCACATGAAAAACTGTTTTTT
CASSFRAHEKLFF
>TRBD1|TRBV3-1/TRBV3-2|TRBJ1-5|NA
TGTGCCAGCAGCGGGACAGGGAATCAGCCCCAGCATTTT
CASSGTGNQPQHF
>TRBD2|TRBV7-3|TRBJ2-5|NA
TGTGCCAGCAGCCGCCAAGCGGGGGGGCGGGAGACCCAGTACTTC
CASSRQAGGRETQYF
>TRBD1|TRBV6-6|TRBJ2-3|NA
TGTGCCAGCAGTTACTTGACAGGGGCAGATACGCAGTATTTT
CASSYLTGADTQYF
>NA|TRBV6-2/TRBV6-3|TRBJ2-6|NA
TGTGCCAGCAGTTATAACAGGCAATCTGGGGCCAACGTCCTGACTTTC
CASSYNRQSGANVLTF
>NA|TRBV6-2/TRBV6-3|TRBJ1-2|NA
TGTGCCAGCAGTTACTTACAGGAGCTTAACTATGGCTACACCTTC
CASSYLQELNYGYTF
>TRBD1|TRBV19|TRBJ1-1|NA
TGTGCGACTAAGGGGGGACAGTTGAACACTGAAGCTTTCTTT
CATKGGQLNTEAFF
>NA|TRBV28|TRBJ2-1|NA
TGTGCCAGCGGATTATACAGGGGGGGGAATGAGCAGTTCTTC
CASGLYRGGNEQFF